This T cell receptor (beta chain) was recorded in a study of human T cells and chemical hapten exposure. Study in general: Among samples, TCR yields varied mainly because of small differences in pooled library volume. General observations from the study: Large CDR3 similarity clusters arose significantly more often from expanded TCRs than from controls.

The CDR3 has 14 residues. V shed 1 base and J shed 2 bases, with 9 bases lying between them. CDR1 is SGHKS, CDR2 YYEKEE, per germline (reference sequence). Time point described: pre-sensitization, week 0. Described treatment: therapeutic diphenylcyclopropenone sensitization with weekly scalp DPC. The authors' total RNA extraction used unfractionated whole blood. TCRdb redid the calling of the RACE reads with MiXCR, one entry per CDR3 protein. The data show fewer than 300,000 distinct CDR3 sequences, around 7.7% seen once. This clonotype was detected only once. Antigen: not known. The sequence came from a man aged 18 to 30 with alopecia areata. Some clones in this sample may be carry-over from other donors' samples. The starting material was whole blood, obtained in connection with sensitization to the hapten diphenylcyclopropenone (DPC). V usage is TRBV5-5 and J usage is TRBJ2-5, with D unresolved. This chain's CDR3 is CASSLFTVQETQYF. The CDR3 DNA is TGTGCCAGCAGCTTGTTCACAGTTCAAGAGACCCAGTACTTC.